Following are 10 T cell receptor beta chains from one sample sequenced in a study of identical twins' blood T cells. TCRdb recomputed calls from the 5' RACE reads with MiXCR, one row per CDR3 protein. The sample gives 350,000 to 400,000 distinct CDR3 sequences, over 25% of which show up once; more than 5.5% is in the top ten. Sequencing input: PBMCs. The receptor set was obtained from a woman aged 18-49 years in good health.

The J gene is TRBJ1-5, the V gene TRBV5-1; possibly TRBD1 for D (6 bases). V lost 4 bases and J 6 bases, leaving 14 bases between the germline ends. This CDR3 is built from 14 residues. Per germline, CDR1 SGHRS and CDR2 YFSETQ. The CDR3: CASSKTGFGQPQHF. The CDR3 DNA follows: TGCGCCAGCAGCAAAACAGGGTTCGGTCAGCCCCAGCATTTT.

The chain carries TRBV10-1 and TRBJ2-2; maybe TRBD2 (6 bases). This CDR3 is built from 16 residues. The V end was cut by 0 bases, the J end by 3 bases, with 11 bases between. The germline V gene encodes CDR1 WNHNN and CDR2 SYGVQD (reference sequence). In nucleotides, the CDR3 is TGCGCCAGCAGTGAGTCCCTGCGGGGATACACCGGGGAGCTGTTTTTT. Amino acids: CASSESLRGYTGELFF.

This clonotype appeared a few times. The chain combines TRBV28 with TRBJ1-4, with D possibly TRBD1 on 5 matching bases. Germline lookup yields CDR1 MDHEN and CDR2 SYDVKM. With 8 bases removed from V and 7 bases from J, the gap between germline ends came to 26 bases. CDR3 length: 17 amino acids. CDR3 loop: CASLDQGVPFSGEKLFF. The DNA of the CDR3 is TGTGCCAGCCTTGATCAGGGAGTTCCCTTTTCGGGTGAAAAACTGTTTTTT.

The chain is built from TRBV9 and TRBJ2-2; 9 bases map to TRBD2. Germline CDR1 and CDR2: SGDLS and YYNGEE. Losses at the gene ends were 4 bases for V and 4 bases for J; bases not matched to a gene: 8. CDR3 size: 16 residues. This chain's CDR3 is CASSPWTSVGTGELFF. As DNA, the CDR3 is TGTGCCAGCAGCCCATGGACTAGCGTGGGCACCGGGGAGCTGTTTTTT.

The J gene is TRBJ2-1, the V gene TRBV19, with no clear D. Germline V CDR1 and CDR2: LNHDA, SQIVND (reference sequence). The CDR3 length is 16 residues. Trimming removed 10 bases at V and 0 bases at J, with 19 bases between. CDR3 sequence reads: CATKGGAPSSYNEQFF. The CDR3 DNA reads TGTGCCACTAAAGGCGGCGCCCCGAGCTCCTACAATGAGCAGTTCTTC.

The chain employs TRBV12-3 or TRBV12-4 and TRBJ2-3, with D perhaps TRBD2 (5 bases). This CDR3 has 16 amino acids. V was clipped by 2 bases and J by 0 bases, with 12 bases between them. DNA for the CDR3: TGTGCCAGCAGTTTATCGCGGGTATATAGCACAGATACGCAGTATTTT. Residues: CASSLSRVYSTDTQYF.

This clonotype was observed at least ten times. CDR3 sequence (DNA): TGTGCCAGCAGTTCGACCGGCTCTGGAAACACCATATATTTT. The encoded protein is CASSSTGSGNTIYF. The chain couples TRBV28 to TRBJ1-3; D gene unclear. Germline CDR1 reads MDHEN; CDR2 reads SYDVKM. Trimming pared 4 bases from V and 0 bases from J, leaving 7 bases between. This CDR3 is built from 14 residues.

This clonotype was detected only a few times. The rearrangement uses TRBV6-6 and TRBJ1-5, with 7 nucleotides matching TRBD1. Germline lookup yields CDR1 MNHNY and CDR2 SVGAGI (reference sequence). The CDR3 runs 15 residues. Unmatched junction bases numbered 8, after V lost 4 bases and J lost 5 bases. The DNA of the CDR3 is TGTGCCAGCAGTTTCCTTAACAGGGGTGATCAGCCCCAGCATTTT. This sequence encodes CASSFLNRGDQPQHF.

This clonotype was seen more than once but under ten times. The chain is built from TRBV6-4 and TRBJ1-5; 7 bases fit TRBD1. Germline values: CDR1 MRHNA, CDR2 SNTAGT. There are 16 residues in the CDR3. The V and J ends lost 2 bases and 0 bases, in that order; junction bases with no gene match: 4. The CDR3 region has the DNA TGTGCCAGCAGTGACAGACAGGGCCATAGCAATCAGCCCCAGCATTTT. It translates to CASSDRQGHSNQPQHF.

The V and J genes are TRBV27 and TRBJ2-7; 7 bases match TRBD2. Unmatched junction bases numbered 9, after V lost 4 bases and J lost 3 bases. This CDR3 has 15 amino acids. Germline assignment: CDR1 MNHEY and CDR2 SMNVEV (reference sequence). DNA for the CDR3: TGTGCCAGCAGTTCCACCTGGACTAGGAACTACGAGCAGTACTTC. Translating gives CASSSTWTRNYEQYF.